This T cell receptor (beta chain) was obtained from a study of PD-1 blockade in classical Hodgkin lymphoma. At the level of the study: Treatment was intravenous nivolumab, 3 mg/kg every 2 weeks, until progression.

Regarding this clone: The target antigen is unknown.

Findings and caveats of the study: Some patients began nivolumab under 1 year after ASCT. These patients were excluded from later analyses. Baseline TCR diversity was reportedly lower in newly diagnosed patients than healthy donors.

Every patient was affected by relapse after autologous stem cell transplantation, while exposure to brentuximab vedotin was not uniform. Some clones are missing from TCRdb's copy, which holds only in-frame ones; the method was immunoSEQ multiplex PCR. Among about 97,000 clones listed, approximately 88% were seen once. The germline gives CDR1 MRHNA, CDR2 SNTAGT. There are 15 residues in the CDR3. V was clipped by 6 bases and J by 5 bases; unmatched bases: 11. The chain employs TRBV6-4 and TRBJ2-7, with TRBD1 identical over 9 bases. This material consisted of peripheral blood mononuclear cells (PBMCs), taken at baseline. The origin of this receptor is a human donor with classical Hodgkin lymphoma. The CDR3: CASSVRTGEADEQYF. Here the CDR3 DNA reads TGTGCCAGCAGCGTCCGGACAGGGGAAGCGGACGAGCAGTACTTC.